Presented here are 13 T cell receptor beta chains from one specimen sequenced in a study of molecular identifiers for immune sequencing clone quantification. Via MiXCR, TCRdb re-called the PCR reads, giving one row per CDR3 protein. The data hold a few hundred thousand distinct CDR3 sequences, with 25% observed a single time. Sequencing was carried out using naive CD8+ T cells from blood, with Jurkat cell RNA spiked in. Described subset: FACS-sorted CD8+CD4-CCR7+CD45RA+ naive T cells. The receptors here all came from a human donor in good health. Some libraries in this study had Jurkat cell RNA spiked in.

This clonotype was recorded at least ten times. The chain uses TRBV28 and TRBJ2-5; possibly TRBD1 for D (5 bases). The CDR3 is made up of 16 amino acids. Trimming cost V 3 bases and J 2 bases, with 16 bases left between them. Per germline, CDR1 MDHEN and CDR2 SYDVKM. CDR3 region: CASSLERGAIQETQYF. CDR3 nucleotide sequence: TGTGCCAGCAGTTTGGAAAGGGGCGCAATACAAGAGACCCAGTACTTC.

This clonotype was observed at least ten times. The chain combines TRBV2 with TRBJ2-7; 10 bases are shared with TRBD1. This CDR3 comprises 14 residues. Trimming took 3 bases from V and 4 from J; bases not matched to a gene: 3. Per germline, CDR1 SNHLY and CDR2 FYNNEI. This chain's CDR3 is CASSETGGWYEQYF. The CDR3 DNA is TGTGCCAGCAGTGAGACAGGGGGCTGGTACGAGCAGTACTTC. The full variable domain, completed using reference TRBV2 and TRBJ2-7, is EPEVTQTPSHQVTQMGQEVILRCVPISNHLYFYWYRQILGQKVEFLVSFYNNEISEKSEIFDDQFSVERPDGSNFTLKIRSTKLEDSAMYFCASSETGGWYEQYFGPGTRLTVT.

V is TRBV7-3 and J is TRBJ2-3, with TRBD2 matching over 9 bases. Trimming at V came to 5 bases and at J to 4 bases, leaving 7 bases not matched to a gene. Germline V CDR1 and CDR2: SGHTA, FQGTGA. This CDR3 contains 15 residues. CDR3 residues: CASSLLAGMADTQYF. CDR3 sequence (DNA): TGTGCCAGCAGCCTACTAGCGGGCATGGCAGATACGCAGTATTTT.

The table lists this clonotype with a few counts. The chain combines TRBV20-1 with TRBJ2-3, with D possibly matching TRBD2 (5 bases). The V gene lost 5 bases and the J gene lost 0 bases, with 9 bases spanning the gap. The CDR3 has 13 residues. Germline V gives CDR1 DFQATT, CDR2 SNEGSKA (reference sequence). CDR3 in DNA: TGCAGTGCTTCGGGGTATAGCACAGATACGCAGTATTTT. It yields the protein CSASGYSTDTQYF.

The rearrangement joins TRBV4-3 to TRBJ1-2, with TRBD1 matching 8 bases. CDR3 length equals 15 residues. From germline, CDR1 is LGHNA and CDR2 YSLEER. V shed 1 base and J 4 bases; nucleotides not matched to a gene: 5. Here the CDR3 DNA reads TGCGCCAGCAGCCAAGGGACAGGGTTGCGCTATGGCTACACCTTC. It yields the protein CASSQGTGLRYGYTF.

The rearrangement uses TRBV10-3 and TRBJ1-5; D unresolved. The V gene lost 0 bases and the J gene lost 6 bases, with 12 bases spanning the gap. The CDR3 is made up of 15 amino acids. CDR1 and CDR2 (germline): ENHRY, SYGVKD. The CDR3 sequence: CAISESGGSSQPQHF. CDR3 sequence (DNA): TGTGCCATCAGTGAGTCGGGCGGTTCGAGTCAGCCCCAGCATTTT.

V and J are TRBV13 and TRBJ2-3; TRBD2 matches at 9 bases. The CDR3 has 19 residues. V shed 2 bases, J shed 6 bases, and the junction held 18 bases outside the gene matches. Germline CDR1 and CDR2: PRHDT and FYEKMQ (reference sequence). CDR3 amino acids: CASSLIGRGASGDLDTQYF. CDR3 DNA: TGTGCCAGCAGCTTAATAGGCCGCGGGGCTAGCGGGGATTTGGATACGCAGTATTTT. The variable domain in full, with the rest retrieved from reference TRBV13 and TRBJ2-3, is AAGVIQSPRHLIKEKRETATLKCYPIPRHDTVYWYQQGPGQDPQFLISFYEKMQSDKGSIPDRFSAQQFSDYHSELNMSSLELGDSALYFCASSLIGRGASGDLDTQYFGPGTRLTVL.

As to this clonotype: A read error may account for a junction end that differs from germline. V gene TRBV7-9 combines with J gene TRBJ2-3, with D unclear. CDR1 and CDR2 (germline): SEHNR, FQNEAQ (reference sequence). The CDR3 extends over 15 amino acids. The CDR3 region has the DNA TGTGCCGGCAGCTTAGTCGGGTTGAGTCCAGATACGCAGTATTTT. Its protein is CAGSLVGLSPDTQYF.

This clonotype was recorded at least ten times. The rearrangement links TRBV12-3 or TRBV12-4 to TRBJ1-4, with 8 bases aligning to TRBD1. The CDR3 spans 14 residues. With V trimmed by 6 bases and J by 8 bases, 8 bases remained unmatched. CDR3 amino acids: CASRTTTGDEKLFF. Written as DNA, the CDR3 is TGTGCCAGCAGAACCACGACAGGGGACGAAAAACTGTTTTTT.

In regard to this clonotype: A read error may produce the germline difference seen at one junction end. The genes are TRBV6-2 or TRBV6-3 and TRBJ2-7; D is unresolved. The germline V gene encodes CDR1 MNHEY and CDR2 SVGEGT. This CDR3 is 15 amino acids long. CDR3 sequence: CASNSFRGTSYAQYF. CDR3 nucleotides: TGTGCCAGCAATTCCTTTAGAGGTACCTCCTACGCGCAGTACTTC.

Concerning this clonotype: Lacking the conserved final phenylalanine or tryptophan, this CDR3 likely reflects a read error. The rearrangement uses TRBV27 and TRBJ2-3; 7 bases agree with TRBD2. The CDR3 consists of 15 residues. Per the germline V gene, CDR1 is MNHEY and CDR2 is SMNVEV (reference sequence). V dropped 1 base and J dropped 3; count of bases not matched to a gene: 4. CDR3 protein: CASSLYGGSTDTQYL. The CDR3 DNA sequence: TGTGCCAGCAGTTTATACGGGGGGTCTACAGATACGCAGTATCTT.

The chain links TRBV6-2 or TRBV6-3 to TRBJ1-5; D is perhaps TRBD1 (6 bases). The germline CDR1 and CDR2 sequences are MNHEY and SVGEGT. This CDR3 has 16 residues. V lost 6 bases and J 0 bases, leaving 15 bases between the germline ends. The CDR3 nucleotides read TGTGCCAGCAGCCGTTACAGGGACGATAGCAATCAGCCCCAGCATTTT. It encodes CASSRYRDDSNQPQHF.

This clonotype came up many times. This rearrangement joins TRBV5-5 to TRBJ1-1; D ambiguous. This CDR3 is built from 13 residues. V lost 5 bases and J lost 4, with 12 bases in between. Germline-derived CDR1 and CDR2 are SGHKS and YYEKEE (reference sequence). The CDR3 DNA is TGTGCCAGCAGGTATGGTCTTGGCACTGAAGCTTTCTTT. It specifies CASRYGLGTEAFF.